Following are 15 T cell receptor beta chains from one sample sequenced in a study of regulatory T cells in long-lasting Graves disease. Stated time point: newly diagnosed GD, antithyroid drugs for less than 3 months. RNA from PBMCs was the source of the TCR library. iRepertoire HTBI primers and Arm-PCR of CDR3 regions built TCR beta libraries. TCRdb re-called the multiplex PCR reads through MiXCR, storing one row per CDR3 protein. The sample contains 530,000 or so distinct CDR3 sequences, approximately 13% of which appear only once. The same data also went into a second study, on T cells in Graves' hyperthyroidism and ophthalmopathy.

Sequencing used peripheral blood mononuclear cells (PBMCs), obtained at new diagnosis, from a patient treated with antithyroid drugs. The receptor set was obtained from a man under 40 with Graves disease.

This clonotype was found a few times. The chain uses TRBV10-1 and TRBJ2-1; 9 positions match TRBD2. CDR1 and CDR2 (germline): WNHNN, SYGVQD (reference sequence). V lost 6 bases and J lost 10; bases outside the gene matches: 13. The CDR3 runs 15 residues. Written as DNA, the CDR3 is TGCGCCAGCAGCCCGGGGGTAGCGGGAGCAAACGAGCAGTTCTTC. As protein: CASSPGVAGANEQFF.

This clonotype was detected a few times. The chain employs TRBV4-1 and TRBJ2-5, with TRBD2 identical over 7 bases. CDR1 is MGHRA and CDR2 is YSYEKL in the germline V gene. This CDR3 is built from 15 residues. Losses at the gene ends were 0 bases for V and 1 base for J; bases not matched to a gene: 2. This CDR3 is CASSQEGLIQETQYF. CDR3 DNA sequence: TGCGCCAGCAGCCAAGAGGGACTAATCCAAGAGACCCAGTACTTC.

This clonotype appeared many times. The J gene is TRBJ1-2, the V gene TRBV28, with 10 nucleotides matching TRBD1. V was clipped by 2 bases and J by 6 bases; unmatched bases: 6. CDR1 is MDHEN and CDR2 is SYDVKM in the germline V gene. The CDR3 runs to 15 residues. CDR3 bases: TGTGCCAGCAGTTTAGGGGACAGGGGTTTTGATGGCTACACCTTC. It codes for CASSLGDRGFDGYTF.

This clonotype has more than one count but fewer than ten. Because it lacks the conserved phenylalanine or tryptophan at the end, this CDR3 is likely a read error. The V and J genes are TRBV20-1 and TRBJ2-1; the match to TRBD1 covers 9 bases. CDR1 DFQATT and CDR2 SNEGSKA come from the germline V gene (reference sequence). The CDR3 sequence is 11 residues long. DNA of the CDR3: TGCAGAGCGACAGGGGGTAATGAGCAGTTCTCC. Translation: CRATGGNEQFS.

In its sample, this clonotype was seen many times. This chain connects TRBV18 to TRBJ2-3; 7 bases are shared with TRBD2. The CDR3 extends over 14 amino acids. J gave up 8 bases and V 3 bases, and 8 bases lay outside the gene matches. Per the germline V gene, CDR1 is KGHSH and CDR2 is LQKENI. This chain's CDR3 is CASSPEGGPSTQYF. CDR3 DNA sequence: TGTGCCAGCTCACCCGAGGGAGGGCCTAGTACGCAGTATTTT.

This clonotype was seen only a few times. This chain links TRBV19 with TRBJ2-3, with 8 bases fitting TRBD2. The CDR3 totals 16 residues. Per germline, CDR1 LNHDA and CDR2 SQIVND (reference sequence). V dropped 3 bases and J dropped 3; count of bases not matched to a gene: 8. The CDR3 protein is CASSIRRGGYTDTQYF. DNA for the CDR3: TGTGCCAGTAGTATCCGCCGGGGGGGATATACAGATACGCAGTATTTT. The full variable domain, with the rest looked up from reference TRBV19 and TRBJ2-3, is DGGITQSPKYLFRKEGQNVTLSCEQNLNHDAMYWYRQDPGQGLRLIYYSQIVNDFQKGDIAEGYSVSREKKESFPLTVTSAQKNPTAFYLCASSIRRGGYTDTQYFGPGTRLTVL.

There are a few counts of this clonotype. The rearrangement uses TRBV25-1 and TRBJ2-6; 10 nucleotides align to TRBD1. CDR1 is MGHDK, CDR2 SYGVNS, per germline. The J segment lost 0 bases and the V segment lost 5 bases, leaving 7 bases of the junction unmatched. This CDR3 has 18 residues. CDR3 DNA sequence: TGTGCCAGCAGTAGCCCGGGACAGGGGAACTCTGGGGCCAACGTCCTGACTTTC. Its translation: CASSSPGQGNSGANVLTF.

The gene calls are TRBV28 and TRBJ1-2; TRBD1 agrees at 9 bases. CDR1 and CDR2 (germline): MDHEN, SYDVKM. The V gene end was trimmed by 6 bases and the J gene end by 5 bases; junction bases not matched to a gene: 16. The CDR3 spans 17 residues. For the CDR3, the DNA is TGTGCCAGCAGCACAGGGGGCGCAGGGGAGTCGGCGTATGGCTACACCTTC. It specifies CASSTGGAGESAYGYTF.

The chain recombines TRBV5-1 with TRBJ2-5; 7 bases agree with TRBD1. CDR3 length: 14 residues. The V gene end was trimmed by 5 bases and the J gene end by 0 bases; junction bases not matched to a gene: 4. In germline, CDR1 is SGHRS, CDR2 YFSETQ. The CDR3: CASRLTGDQETQYF. DNA of the CDR3: TGCGCCAGCAGACTTACAGGGGACCAAGAGACCCAGTACTTC.

There are a few counts of this clonotype. The rearrangement links TRBV19 to TRBJ1-5; D unresolved. V dropped 6 bases and J dropped 2 bases, with 14 bases sitting between them. The CDR3 is 15 amino acids. Per the germline V gene, CDR1 is LNHDA and CDR2 is SQIVND (reference sequence). The CDR3 region has the DNA TGTGCCAGTAGATGGGAGCGCCAGGGCAATCAGCCCCAGCATTTT. This encodes CASRWERQGNQPQHF.

This clonotype was recorded at least ten times. The rearrangement uses TRBV12-3 or TRBV12-4 and TRBJ2-5, with a tentative D call TRBD2 (6 bases). The CDR3 is made up of 15 amino acids. The V gene lost 5 bases and the J gene lost 5 bases, with 18 bases spanning the gap. In DNA, the CDR3 is TGTGCCAGCAGTAAGACTAGAGGGCTTGGGGAGACCCAGTACTTC. Amino acid sequence: CASSKTRGLGETQYF.

This chain links TRBV15 with TRBJ2-3, with TRBD2 matching 10 bases. This CDR3 spans 16 amino acids. CDR1 and CDR2 (germline): LNHNV, YYDKDF (reference sequence). V trimming: 1 base; J trimming: 2 bases; junction bases outside the gene matches: 3. The CDR3: CATSRGTSGPTDTQYF. The CDR3 DNA reads TGTGCCACCAGCAGAGGGACTAGCGGACCCACAGATACGCAGTATTTT.

The chain carries TRBV19 and TRBJ2-1, with D unclear. V lost 10 bases to trimming and J lost 1 base, with 11 bases between them. The CDR3 is 13 residues long. The germline gives CDR1 LNHDA, CDR2 SQIVND (reference sequence). The CDR3 region has the DNA TGTGCCACTGGCGGTAGTTCCTACAATGAGCAGTTCTTC. The encoded protein is CATGGSSYNEQFF.

Concerning this clonotype itself: A clone one base away is much larger, so this may be a read error. J is TRBJ1-1 and V is TRBV20-1; D is possibly TRBD1 (6 bases). The CDR3 is 14 amino acids. Per germline, CDR1 DFQATT and CDR2 SNEGSKA (reference sequence). Trimming pared 2 bases from V and 0 bases from J, leaving 10 bases between. The CDR3 spells CSARQGTMNTEAFF. Here the CDR3 DNA reads TGCAGTGCTAGACAGGGGACAATGAACACTGAAGCTTTCTTT.

This clonotype came up many times. DNA for the CDR3: TGTGCCAGCACCATAGCGGGAGGCTGGAACACCGGGGAGCTGTTTTTT. It specifies CASTIAGGWNTGELFF. The chain joins TRBV28 to TRBJ2-2, with 10 bases matching TRBD2. This CDR3 has 16 residues. The J segment lost 1 base and the V segment lost 7 bases, leaving 6 bases of the junction unmatched. CDR1 and CDR2 from the germline V gene are MDHEN and SYDVKM.